A selection of T cell receptor beta chains follows, all from one sample in a study of shared clonotypes between healthy human individuals. Repertoires were generated with immunoSEQ multiplex PCR, while TCRdb's copy carries only in-frame clones and drops some. The sample carries about 2,100,000 clones, about 93% recorded once. The material sequenced was naive CD8+ T cells from PBMCs. All receptors come from a young man in good health. Some clones in this sample may be carry-over from other donors' samples. CDR3s include the opening cysteine and the closing phenylalanine or tryptophan. D genes are given only for firm matches. Size values are once, few and many counts, or a class for expanded clones, and some rows have none.

V: TRBV4-3
D: .
size: .
J: TRBJ2-1
DNA: TGCGCCAGCAGCCAAGATAGGGGCGGATCCTACAATGAGCAGTTCTTC
CDR3: CASSQDRGGSYNEQFF

V: TRBV5-4
D: .
size: .
J: TRBJ2-5
DNA: TGTGCCAGCAGCTCAAGACTAAACCAAGAGACCCAGTACTTC
CDR3: CASSSRLNQETQYF

V: TRBV19
D: TRBD1
size: .
J: TRBJ2-1
DNA: TGTGCCAGTAGCTGGGGGACAGGGGGATACAATGAGCAGTTCTTC
CDR3: CASSWGTGGYNEQFF

V: TRBV15
D: .
size: .
J: TRBJ2-7
DNA: TGTGCCACCAGCTTGGAGAGCTACGAGCAGTACTTC
CDR3: CATSLESYEQYF

V: TRBV6-5
D: .
size: .
J: TRBJ2-6
DNA: TGTGCCAGCAGTTACTCCAGGACTGGGGCCAACGTCCTGACTTTC
CDR3: CASSYSRTGANVLTF

V: TRBV27
D: TRBD1
size: .
J: TRBJ2-7
DNA: TGTGCCAGCAGTCCTTTGGACAGGGTGGGCGAGCAGTACTTC
CDR3: CASSPLDRVGEQYF

V: TRBV6-5
D: TRBD1
size: few
J: TRBJ2-2
DNA: TGTGCCAGCAGCCTCGACAGGGTGGGCACCGGGGAGCTGTTTTTT
CDR3: CASSLDRVGTGELFF

V: TRBV9
D: .
size: .
J: TRBJ2-2
DNA: TGTGCCAGCAGTGCTCGGGACCCGACCATAAGGGGCGACACCGGGGAGCTGTTTTTT
CDR3: CASSARDPTIRGDTGELFF

V: TRBV27
D: TRBD1
size: .
J: TRBJ2-5
DNA: TGTGCCAGCGGCCAGACAGGGGCCCAAGAGACCCAGTACTTC
CDR3: CASGQTGAQETQYF

V: TRBV7-8
D: TRBD2
size: .
J: TRBJ2-5
DNA: TGTGCCAGCAGCTGGGGACTAGCGTTGTACCAAGAGACCCAGTACTTC
CDR3: CASSWGLALYQETQYF

V: TRBV27
D: .
size: .
J: TRBJ1-5
DNA: TGTGCCAGCAGTTTATCCGCAGGACTCACAGGTTTAGAGCAGCCCCAGCATTTT
CDR3: CASSLSAGLTGLEQPQHF

V: TRBV9
D: TRBD2
size: .
J: TRBJ2-7
DNA: TGTGCCAGCAGCGTAGATATAGCGGGAGGGAGCCACGAGCAGTACTTC
CDR3: CASSVDIAGGSHEQYF

V: TRBV7-9
D: TRBD2
size: once
J: TRBJ2-7
DNA: TGTGCCAGCCCGGGACTAGCGGGAGAATCGGCCTACGAGCAGTACTTC
CDR3: CASPGLAGESAYEQYF

V: TRBV6-6
D: .
size: few
J: TRBJ1-1
DNA: TGTGCCAGCAGTTACGGCTCGGGTGACACTGAAGCTTTCTTT
CDR3: CASSYGSGDTEAFF

V: TRBV5-6
D: .
size: .
J: TRBJ2-2
DNA: TGTGCCAGCAGCTTAGGGGTGAGCACCGGGGAGCTGTTTTTT
CDR3: CASSLGVSTGELFF

V: TRBV10-3
D: TRBD1
size: .
J: TRBJ2-7
DNA: TGTGCCATCAGTTGGGACAGGGACTACGAGCAGTACTTC
CDR3: CAISWDRDYEQYF

V: TRBV5-4
D: TRBD2
size: .
J: TRBJ2-3
DNA: TGTGCCAGCAGCCCGGGGGGGTCGGGAGCTAGCACAGATACGCAGTATTTT
CDR3: CASSPGGSGASTDTQYF

V: TRBV27
D: .
size: .
J: TRBJ2-1
DNA: TGTGCCAGCAGTCCTTCGTGGGGGCCAGCCTACAATGAGCAGTTCTTC
CDR3: CASSPSWGPAYNEQFF

V: TRBV29-1
D: .
size: .
J: TRBJ2-2
DNA: TGCAGCGTTGTAACGGGGATACGCACCGGGGAGCTGTTTTTT
CDR3: CSVVTGIRTGELFF

V: TRBV7-9
D: .
size: .
J: TRBJ2-3
DNA: TGTGCCAGCAGCCGGGGGACAGATACGCAGTATTTT
CDR3: CASSRGTDTQYF

V: TRBV4-3
D: .
size: .
J: TRBJ2-4
DNA: TGCGCCAGCAGCCAAGACCAGGAGGGCATTCAGTACTTC
CDR3: CASSQDQEGIQYF

V: TRBV7-3
D: .
size: .
J: TRBJ1-2
DNA: TGTGCCAGCAGCTTAGTGAGGGGGGATGGCTACACCTTC
CDR3: CASSLVRGDGYTF

V: TRBV4-3
D: .
size: .
J: TRBJ1-6
DNA: TGCGCCAGCAGCCAAAACAGGAACGGGTATTCACCCCTCCACTTT
CDR3: CASSQNRNGYSPLHF

V: TRBV28
D: .
size: .
J: TRBJ2-5
DNA: TGTGCCAGCAGTTTGTCCCACGGGCAAGAGACCCAGTACTTC
CDR3: CASSLSHGQETQYF

V: TRBV28
D: TRBD2
size: once
J: TRBJ2-7
DNA: TGTGCCAGCAGTTTATCCGGTAGCGGGTACGAGCAGTACTTC
CDR3: CASSLSGSGYEQYF

V: TRBV6-1
D: TRBD1
size: once
J: TRBJ2-1
DNA: TGTGCCAGCAGGACAAGGACAGGGATATACAATGAGCAGTTCTTC
CDR3: CASRTRTGIYNEQFF

V: TRBV6-1
D: TRBD1
size: .
J: TRBJ2-3
DNA: TGTGCCAGCAGTGAAAGGTTTCAGGGGGGCACAGATACGCAGTATTTT
CDR3: CASSERFQGGTDTQYF

V: TRBV27
D: TRBD2
size: once
J: TRBJ2-3
DNA: TGTGCCAGCAGTTTGTATCTAGCGGGAGGCGGTACGCAGTATTTT
CDR3: CASSLYLAGGGTQYF

V: TRBV6-1
D: TRBD2
size: .
J: TRBJ2-7
DNA: TGTGCCAGCAGTGCCTACCCTAGCGGCAATACCTACGAGCAGTACTTC
CDR3: CASSAYPSGNTYEQYF

V: TRBV29-1
D: .
size: few
J: TRBJ1-1
DNA: TGCAGCGTTGAAGATGGGTGGGGGCACACTGAAGCTTTCTTT
CDR3: CSVEDGWGHTEAFF

V: TRBV5-1
D: TRBD2
size: .
J: TRBJ2-2
DNA: TGCGCCAGCAGCTGGACGCGGCTAGCGGGAGTTGGGGAGCTGTTTTTT
CDR3: CASSWTRLAGVGELFF

V: TRBV7-9
D: TRBD2
size: .
J: TRBJ2-1
DNA: TGTGCCAGCAGCCCCCTAGCGGGAGAGTCTGAGCAGTTCTTC
CDR3: CASSPLAGESEQFF

V: TRBV6-6
D: .
size: .
J: TRBJ1-5
DNA: TGTGCCAGCGGTACACGAGGGGCTCAGCCCCAGCATTTT
CDR3: CASGTRGAQPQHF

V: TRBV27
D: .
size: .
J: TRBJ1-1
DNA: TGTGCCAGCAGTTTTATCCCCAGGGCCTTTACAGCTTTCTTT
CDR3: CASSFIPRAFTAFF

V: TRBV4-3
D: TRBD2
size: once
J: TRBJ2-5
DNA: TGCGCCAGCAGCCAGGAAGCGGGGACCCAAGAGACCCAGTACTTC
CDR3: CASSQEAGTQETQYF

V: TRBV9
D: .
size: .
J: TRBJ1-5
DNA: TGTGCCAGCAGCGCCGGGAATCAGCCCCAGCATTTT
CDR3: CASSAGNQPQHF

V: TRBV7-9
D: .
size: .
J: TRBJ2-1
DNA: TGTGCCAGCAGCTTATCGTACGGGGGCTCCTACAATGAGCAGTTCTTC
CDR3: CASSLSYGGSYNEQFF

V: TRBV4-1
D: .
size: once
J: TRBJ1-1
DNA: TGCGCCAGCAGCCAAGCTCCGGGAATGAACACTGAAGCTTTCTTT
CDR3: CASSQAPGMNTEAFF

V: TRBV4-1
D: TRBD1
size: .
J: TRBJ2-7
DNA: TGCGCCAGCAGCCAAGTTCCGGGACAGGACTCCTACGAGCAGTACTTC
CDR3: CASSQVPGQDSYEQYF

V: TRBV2
D: .
size: once
J: TRBJ2-7
DNA: TGTGCCAGCAGTGAAGCGCTTACAGTGACCTACGAGCAGTACTTC
CDR3: CASSEALTVTYEQYF

V: TRBV5-4
D: TRBD1
size: .
J: TRBJ1-2
DNA: TGTGCCAGCAGCTTCACAGGGGGCAAGAGTGGCTACACCTTC
CDR3: CASSFTGGKSGYTF

V: TRBV27
D: TRBD1
size: .
J: TRBJ1-1
DNA: TGTGCCAGCAGTAGACAGGGCCTACAGGGACCAGGTGAAGCTTTCTTT
CDR3: CASSRQGLQGPGEAFF